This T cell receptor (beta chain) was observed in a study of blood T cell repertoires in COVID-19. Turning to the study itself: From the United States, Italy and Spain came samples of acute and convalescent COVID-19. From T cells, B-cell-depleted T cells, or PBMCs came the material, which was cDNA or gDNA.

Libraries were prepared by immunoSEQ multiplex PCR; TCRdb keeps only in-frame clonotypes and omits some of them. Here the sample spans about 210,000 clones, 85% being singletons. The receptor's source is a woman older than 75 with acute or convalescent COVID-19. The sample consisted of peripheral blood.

The CDR3 reads CASSEALGSYGYTF. The CDR3 nucleotides are TGTGCCAGCAGTGAAGCGCTGGGGAGCTATGGCTACACCTTC. The chain combines TRBV6-1 with TRBJ1-2; D remains unclear. The V end was cut by 0 bases, the J end by 4 bases, with 9 bases between. The CDR3 is made up of 14 amino acids. Germline V gene sequence: CDR1 MNHNS, CDR2 SASEGT.